This T cell receptor (beta chain) was captured by sequencing in a study of T cell responses to AZD1222 COVID-19 vaccine. Of note for this clone: Its cognate antigen is unknown.

The CDR3 totals 16 residues. Germline CDR1 is MNHNY and CDR2 is SVGAGI (reference sequence). Losses at the gene ends were 5 bases for V and 0 bases for J; bases not matched to a gene: 10. Whole-study findings and limits: Elevations in Spike-specific TCR breadth and depth followed administration of two AZD1222 doses. Nearly half of spike-specific TCRs reportedly target unmutated variant regions. Of the AZD1222 recipients, only 5 to 7 were seropositive at baseline. No repertoire was sampled before or during the peak T cell response, only after it.

Only in-frame clones appear in the TCRdb table, and some are missing; sequencing was by immunoSEQ multiplex PCR. This sample yields 110,000 or so clones, of which about 83% are seen a single time; 9.5% to 15% belongs to the top ten. This material consisted of peripheral blood, taken on day 0 of AZD1222 vaccination. This chain joins TRBV6-6 and TRBJ2-7, with TRBD1 matching over 7 bases. The sequence was collected from an adult in good health. CDR3 amino acids: CASSRKGQLISYEQYF. The CDR3 region has the DNA TGTGCCAGCAGTCGAAAGGGACAGTTGATCTCCTACGAGCAGTACTTC.